These 13 T cell receptor beta chains were all obtained from the same sample, sequenced in a study of T cell responses to AZD1222 COVID-19 vaccine. The data were produced by immunoSEQ multiplex PCR, yet TCRdb's version contains in-frame clones alone and is incomplete. The sample carries roughly 130,000 clones, approximately 90% recorded once. The source material was peripheral blood, sampled on day 0 of AZD1222 vaccination. All receptors derive from an adult in good health.

The genes are TRBV7-3 and TRBJ1-1; perhaps TRBD1 as D (5 bases). The CDR3 consists of 13 residues. V was shortened by 3 bases and J by 4 bases, with 9 bases between the two germline ends. Germline CDR1 and CDR2: SGHTA and FQGTGA. The CDR3 sequence: CASSFGTGTEAFF. The CDR3 DNA reads as TGTGCCAGCAGCTTTGGGACCGGCACTGAAGCTTTCTTT.

This clone was counted once. V usage is TRBV19 and J usage is TRBJ1-5; D perhaps matches TRBD1 (5 bases). Germline CDR1 LNHDA, CDR2 SQIVND (reference sequence). V was clipped by 0 bases and J by 4 bases, with 19 bases between them. The CDR3 contains 18 residues. The CDR3 sequence: CASSIDPMEGWVNQPQHF. CDR3 nucleotides: TGTGCCAGTAGTATAGACCCTATGGAGGGGTGGGTTAATCAGCCCCAGCATTTT. The whole variable domain, remainder taken from reference TRBV19 and TRBJ1-5, is DGGITQSPKYLFRKEGQNVTLSCEQNLNHDAMYWYRQDPGQGLRLIYYSQIVNDFQKGDIAEGYSVSREKKESFPLTVTSAQKNPTAFYLCASSIDPMEGWVNQPQHFGDGTRLSIL.

J is TRBJ1-2 and V is TRBV4-2, with TRBD1 as a possible D gene (5 bases). CDR1 LGHNA and CDR2 YNFKEQ come from the germline V gene. V shed 1 base and J shed 5 bases, with 11 bases lying between them. The CDR3 consists of 14 residues. The CDR3 is CASSQGQSTYGYTF. CDR3 DNA sequence: TGTGCCAGCAGCCAAGGACAGTCCACGTATGGCTACACCTTC.

The chain recombines TRBV4-3 with TRBJ2-5; TRBD2 agrees at 9 bases. With 0 bases clipped from V and 5 bases from J, the junction kept 7 bases outside the gene matches. This CDR3 is built from 16 residues. Germline V gene lookup returns CDR1 LGHNA and CDR2 YSLEER. The CDR3 here is CASSQDFGGGEETQYF. The DNA of the CDR3 is TGCGCCAGCAGCCAAGATTTTGGCGGGGGGGAGGAGACCCAGTACTTC.

The chain has TRBV6-5 and TRBJ1-1; D unclear. Trimming removed 7 bases at V and 6 bases at J, with 12 bases between. The CDR3 sequence is 12 residues long. Germline CDR1 and CDR2: MNHEY and SVGAGI. The CDR3 region has the DNA TGTGCCAGCATGGCGGGGTACGCTGAAGCTTTCTTT. Translated, it gives CASMAGYAEAFF.

The chain recombines TRBV5-1 with TRBJ2-7; D tentatively fits TRBD1 or TRBD2 (5 bases each). Per the germline V gene, CDR1 is SGHRS and CDR2 is YFSETQ. Between the trimmed V and J ends, which lost 4 bases and 1 base, there was a span of 12 bases. The CDR3 is 14 amino acids. The CDR3 region has the DNA TGCGCCAGCAGCCCGGGACGGAGTTCCTACGAGCAGTACTTC. It specifies CASSPGRSSYEQYF.

The rearrangement links TRBV7-9 to TRBJ1-2, with D possibly being TRBD1 (6 bases). CDR1 and CDR2 from the germline V gene are SEHNR and FQNEAQ (reference sequence). This CDR3 contains 14 residues. V lost 0 bases, J lost 8 bases, and 13 bases lay in between. The CDR3 reads CASSLATGTQGYTF. The CDR3 region has the DNA TGTGCCAGCAGCTTAGCCACAGGGACTCAGGGCTACACCTTC.

The V call is TRBV28, the J call TRBJ2-7; 8 bases match TRBD1. V gave up 8 bases and J gave up 3 bases; unmatched junction bases: 0. This CDR3 spans 11 amino acids. Looked up from germline, CDR1 is MDHEN and CDR2 is SYDVKM. In nucleotides, the CDR3 is TGTGCCAGCGGGACAGGCTACGAGCAGTACTTC. Translating gives CASGTGYEQYF.

This clone was recorded a few times. The chain couples TRBV4-3 to TRBJ2-7; maybe TRBD1 (6 bases). V shed 4 bases and J shed 5 bases, with 9 bases lying between them. The length of the CDR3 is 12 residues. The germline gives CDR1 LGHNA, CDR2 YSLEER. The CDR3 DNA sequence: TGCGCCAGCAGCCTAGGGGGTAACGAGCAGTACTTC. Amino acids: CASSLGGNEQYF.

This rearrangement joins TRBV11-2 to TRBJ2-7, with TRBD2 matching over 10 bases. The trim removed 7 bases at V and 2 bases at J, leaving 5 bases unmatched. This CDR3 contains 14 residues. CDR1 is SGHAT and CDR2 is FQNNGV in the germline V gene. DNA for the CDR3: TGTGCCAGCACCCGGACTAGCGGCACCTACGAGCAGTACTTC. The encoded protein is CASTRTSGTYEQYF.

This clone was found once. The chain uses TRBV27 and TRBJ2-5; D unclear. The V end was cut by 3 bases, the J end by 5 bases, with 10 bases between. CDR1 is MNHEY, CDR2 SMNVEV, per germline (reference sequence). This CDR3 has 13 residues. The CDR3 loop reads CASSFRRLETQYF. In DNA, the CDR3 is TGTGCCAGCAGTTTTCGCAGGTTGGAGACCCAGTACTTC.

This sequence joins TRBV5-1 and TRBJ2-2; D uncertain. The V end was cut by 2 bases, the J end by 1 base, with 12 bases between. The CDR3 runs 16 residues. Germline V gives CDR1 SGHRS, CDR2 YFSETQ. DNA for the CDR3: TGCGCCAGCAGCTTCACCTTAGAAGGGAACACCGGGGAGCTGTTTTTT. It translates to CASSFTLEGNTGELFF.

The J gene is TRBJ1-5, the V gene TRBV19, with D possibly TRBD1 on 5 matching bases. The CDR3 covers 17 residues. Trimming stripped 0 bases from V and 9 bases from J, with 21 bases between. Germline V gene sequence: CDR1 LNHDA, CDR2 SQIVND (reference sequence). CDR3 sequence reads: CASSIDRKGRGGMPQHF. CDR3 in DNA: TGTGCCAGTAGTATAGATCGCAAGGGGCGCGGTGGGATGCCCCAGCATTTT.